A selection of T cell receptor beta chains follows, all from one sample in a study of shared clonotypes between healthy human individuals. Assay: immunoSEQ multiplex PCR; the TCRdb copy retains only in-frame clones and omits some. Altogether about 2.3 million clones are present, just over 90% being singletons, with the ten largest covering under 0.45%. Sequencing used naive CD4+ T cells from PBMCs. The receptors come from a man younger than 35 in good health. Some clones in this sample may be carry-over from other donors' samples. The CDR3 runs from the conserved cysteine through the conserved F or W. The D gene is left open where the match is weak. The size entry is marked missing in some rows and otherwise reads once, few, many or a size class.

abundance: NA
d_gene: NA
j_gene: TRBJ2-1
v_gene: TRBV5-1
CDR3nt: TGCGCCAGCAGCTTAGGGTCGGCGGGTTCCTACAATGAGCAGTTCTTC
CDR3aa: CASSLGSAGSYNEQFF

abundance: NA
d_gene: NA
j_gene: TRBJ2-7
v_gene: TRBV28
CDR3nt: TGTGCCAGCAGTTTAGTTGCGTACGAGCAGTACTTC
CDR3aa: CASSLVAYEQYF

abundance: NA
d_gene: NA
j_gene: TRBJ1-5
v_gene: TRBV2
CDR3nt: TGTGCCAGCAGTGAGGATTGGAATCAGCCCCAGCATTTT
CDR3aa: CASSEDWNQPQHF

abundance: NA
d_gene: NA
j_gene: TRBJ2-7
v_gene: TRBV6-5
CDR3nt: TGTGCCAGCAGCCGATCCGGGACGGGTCCCTACGAGCAGTACTTC
CDR3aa: CASSRSGTGPYEQYF

abundance: NA
d_gene: NA
j_gene: TRBJ1-2
v_gene: TRBV5-6
CDR3nt: TGTGCCAGCAGCTTGGTATCAGCATTCAACTATGGCTACACCTTC
CDR3aa: CASSLVSAFNYGYTF

abundance: NA
d_gene: TRBD1
j_gene: TRBJ1-5
v_gene: TRBV2
CDR3nt: TGTGCCAGCAGTATGGACAGGGAGTATCAGCCCCAGCATTTT
CDR3aa: CASSMDREYQPQHF

abundance: NA
d_gene: NA
j_gene: TRBJ2-7
v_gene: TRBV28
CDR3nt: TGTGCCAGCAGTTTTTCAGTACCCTACGAGCAGTACTTC
CDR3aa: CASSFSVPYEQYF

abundance: NA
d_gene: TRBD2
j_gene: TRBJ2-5
v_gene: TRBV7-3
CDR3nt: TGTGCCAGCAGCTTGGGGGGGACTAGACAGACCCAGTACTTC
CDR3aa: CASSLGGTRQTQYF

abundance: NA
d_gene: TRBD2
j_gene: TRBJ2-3
v_gene: TRBV7-8
CDR3nt: TGTGCCAGCAGCTTAGTCCCTAGCGGGGCCGATACGCAGTATTTT
CDR3aa: CASSLVPSGADTQYF

abundance: NA
d_gene: NA
j_gene: TRBJ2-3
v_gene: TRBV9
CDR3nt: TGTGCCAGCAGCGGCCTCGGGACAGATACGCAGTATTTT
CDR3aa: CASSGLGTDTQYF

abundance: NA
d_gene: NA
j_gene: TRBJ1-1
v_gene: TRBV11-2
CDR3nt: TGTGCCAGCAGCTCCCACCTAGGGGGGATGAACACTGAAGCTTTCTTT
CDR3aa: CASSSHLGGMNTEAFF

abundance: NA
d_gene: TRBD1
j_gene: TRBJ1-1
v_gene: TRBV18
CDR3nt: TGTGCCAGCTCACCGACAGGGTACATGAACACTGAAGCTTTCTTT
CDR3aa: CASSPTGYMNTEAFF

abundance: NA
d_gene: NA
j_gene: TRBJ1-5
v_gene: TRBV19
CDR3nt: TGTGCCAGTAGTGCCAGACAGGTTAGCAATCAGCCCCAGCATTTT
CDR3aa: CASSARQVSNQPQHF

abundance: once
d_gene: NA
j_gene: TRBJ1-2
v_gene: TRBV4-1
CDR3nt: TGCGCCAGCAGCCAGGGGGGGGGACGCTCTAACTATGGCTACACCTTC
CDR3aa: CASSQGGGRSNYGYTF